The sequence of this T cell receptor (beta chain) was determined in a study of blood T cell repertoires in COVID-19. Background on the study: Sites in the United States, Italy and Spain provided acute and convalescent COVID-19 samples. PBMCs, B-cell-depleted T cells, or T cells were the source of the cDNA or gDNA that made up the material.

Per the authors' pipeline: Nucleated cell counts were estimated from reference gene primer amplification. The data were produced by immunoSEQ multiplex PCR, yet TCRdb's version contains in-frame clones alone and is incomplete. V and J calls and clone size are as listed in that table; D and trimming were resolved from the DNA. The sample has about 280,000 clones; roughly 89% are singletons. This clone has only a few counts. The TCR comes from a man aged 50-59 years with acute or convalescent COVID-19. The sample taken for sequencing was peripheral blood.

The CDR3 sequence: CASSYSRESSGNEQFF. DNA for the CDR3: TGTGCCAGCAGTTACTCGCGAGAGAGTTCTGGCAATGAGCAGTTCTTC. This chain uses TRBV6-2 or TRBV6-3 with TRBJ2-1; D is unresolved. Between the trimmed V and J ends, which lost 0 bases and 6 bases, there was a span of 15 bases. Germline assignment: CDR1 MNHEY and CDR2 SVGEGT. This CDR3 contains 16 residues.